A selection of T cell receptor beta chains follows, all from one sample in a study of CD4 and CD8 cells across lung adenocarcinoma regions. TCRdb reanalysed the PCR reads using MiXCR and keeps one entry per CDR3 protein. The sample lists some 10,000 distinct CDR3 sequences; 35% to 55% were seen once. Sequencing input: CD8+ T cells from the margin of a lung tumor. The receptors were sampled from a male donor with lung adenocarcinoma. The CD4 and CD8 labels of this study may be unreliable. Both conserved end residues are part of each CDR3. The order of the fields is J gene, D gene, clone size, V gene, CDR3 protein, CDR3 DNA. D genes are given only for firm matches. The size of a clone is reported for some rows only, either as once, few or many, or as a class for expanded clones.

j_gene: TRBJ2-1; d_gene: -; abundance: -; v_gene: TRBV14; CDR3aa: CASSQNRGGETQFF; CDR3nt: TGTGCCAGCAGCCAAAACAGGGGAGGGGAGACCCAGTTCTTC
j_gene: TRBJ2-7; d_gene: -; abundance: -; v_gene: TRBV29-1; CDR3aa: CSVQTNYYEQYF; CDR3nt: TGCAGCGTCCAGACAAACTACTACGAGCAGTACTTC
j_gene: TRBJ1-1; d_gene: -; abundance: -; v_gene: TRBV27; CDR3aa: CASSRPGAEAIF; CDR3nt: TGTGCCAGCAGTCGCCCGGGGGCGGAAGCTATCTTC
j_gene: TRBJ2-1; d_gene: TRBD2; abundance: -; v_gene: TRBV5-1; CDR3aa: CASSRASGDYNEQFF; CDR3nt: TGCGCCAGCAGCCGGGCTAGCGGGGACTACAATGAGCAGTTCTTC
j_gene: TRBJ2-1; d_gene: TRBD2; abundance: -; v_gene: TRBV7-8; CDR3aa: CASSPGLMETQFF; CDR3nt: TGTGCCAGCAGCCCGGGACTAATGGAGACCCAGTTCTTC
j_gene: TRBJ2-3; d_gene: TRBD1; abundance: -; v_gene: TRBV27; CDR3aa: CASSFYGGTETQYF; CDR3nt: TGTGCCAGCAGTTTTTATGGTGGGACAGAGACCCAGTACTTT
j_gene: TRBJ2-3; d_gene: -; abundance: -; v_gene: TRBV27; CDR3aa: CASSALVSKNMQYF; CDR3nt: TGTGCCAGCTCGGCGCTGGTTAGCAAAAATATGCAGTACTTT
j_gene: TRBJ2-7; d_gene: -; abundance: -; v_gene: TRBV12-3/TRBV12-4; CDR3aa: CASSFTGVEQYF; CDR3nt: TGTGCCAGCAGTTTTACGGGAGTCGAGCAGTACTTC
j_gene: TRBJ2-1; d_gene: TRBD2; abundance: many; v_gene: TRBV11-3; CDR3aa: CASSLELAGGRYEQFF; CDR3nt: TGTGCCAGCAGCTTAGAACTAGCGGGAGGGAGGTATGAGCAGTTCTTC
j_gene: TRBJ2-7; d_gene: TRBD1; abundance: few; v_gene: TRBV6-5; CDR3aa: CASSYTGQGPYEQYF; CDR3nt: TGTGCCAGCAGTTACACCGGACAGGGGCCCTACGAGCAGTACTTC
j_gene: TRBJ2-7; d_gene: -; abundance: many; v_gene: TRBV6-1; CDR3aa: CASSDSHYEQYF; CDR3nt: TGTGCCAGCAGTGACAGCCACTACGAGCAGTACTTC
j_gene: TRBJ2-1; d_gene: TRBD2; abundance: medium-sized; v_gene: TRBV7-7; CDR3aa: CASSEIFSGGLNEQFF; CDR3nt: TGTGCTAGCAGCGAGATCTTTAGCGGGGGCCTCAATGAGCAGTTCTTC
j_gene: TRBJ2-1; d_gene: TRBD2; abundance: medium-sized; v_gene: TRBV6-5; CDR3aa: CASSYSSGSLYNEQFF; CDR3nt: TGTGCCAGCAGTTACTCCAGCGGGAGCCTCTACAATGAGCAGTTCTTC
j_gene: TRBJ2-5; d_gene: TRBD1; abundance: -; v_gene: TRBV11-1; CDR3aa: CASSPDRVLEEQYF; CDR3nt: TGTGCCAGCAGTCCGGACAGGGTCCTCGAAGAGCAGTACTTC
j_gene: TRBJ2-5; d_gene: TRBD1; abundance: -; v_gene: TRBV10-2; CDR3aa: CASSEGKGGRGQETQYF; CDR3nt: TGCGCCAGCAGTGAGGGGAAAGGGGGCAGGGGCCAAGAGACGCAGTACTTT
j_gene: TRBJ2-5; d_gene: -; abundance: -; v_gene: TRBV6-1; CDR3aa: CASSIEGGGGIDQVTQYF; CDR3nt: TGTGCCAGCAGTATTGAGGGGGGCGGGGGCATTGACCAGGTTACCCAGTATTTC
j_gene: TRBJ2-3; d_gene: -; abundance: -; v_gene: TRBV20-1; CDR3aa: CSARLVDTQYF; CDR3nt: TGCAGTGCCCGCTTGGTAGATACGCAGTATTTT
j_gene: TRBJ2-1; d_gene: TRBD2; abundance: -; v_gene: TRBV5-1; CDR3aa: CASSFGLAGSYNEQFF; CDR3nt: TGCGCCAGCAGCTTCGGACTAGCGGGCTCTTACAATGAGCAGTTCTTC
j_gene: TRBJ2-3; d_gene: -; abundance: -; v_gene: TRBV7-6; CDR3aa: CARGSGRGNKDTQYF; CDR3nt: TGTGCCCGCGGCTCGGGGCGGGGTAACAAAGACACGCAGTATTTC
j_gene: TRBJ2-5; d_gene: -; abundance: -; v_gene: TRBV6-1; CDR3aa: CASSGLGGAQETQYF; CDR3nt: TGTGCCAGCAGCGGTCTAGGGGGGGCCCAAGAGACCCAGTACTTC
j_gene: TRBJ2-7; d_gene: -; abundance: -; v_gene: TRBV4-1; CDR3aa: CASSQAGSYEQYF; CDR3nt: TGCGCCAGCAGCCAAGCAGGTAGCTACGAGCAGTACTTC
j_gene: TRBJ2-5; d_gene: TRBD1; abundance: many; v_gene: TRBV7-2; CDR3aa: CASSRNRGRETQYF; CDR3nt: TGTGCCAGCAGCCGAAACAGGGGGCGAGAGACCCAGTACTTC
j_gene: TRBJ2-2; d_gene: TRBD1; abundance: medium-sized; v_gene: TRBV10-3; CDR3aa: CAISDPGTGGLAGELFF; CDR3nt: TGTGCCATCAGTGACCCCGGGACAGGGGGCCTCGCCGGGGAGCTGTTTTTT
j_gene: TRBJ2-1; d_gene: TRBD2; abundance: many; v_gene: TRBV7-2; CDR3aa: CASSLSPGLAGGVYNEQFF; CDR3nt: TGTGCCAGCAGCTTATCCCCCGGGCTAGCGGGAGGGGTATACAATGAGCAGTTCTTC
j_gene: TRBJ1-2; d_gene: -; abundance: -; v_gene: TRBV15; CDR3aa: CATSRVGVYYGYTF; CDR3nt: TGTGCCACCAGCAGAGTGGGGGTTTACTATGGCTACACCTTC
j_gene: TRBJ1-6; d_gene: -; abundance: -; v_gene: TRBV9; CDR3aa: CASSERSSGNSPLHF; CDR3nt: TGTGCCAGCAGCGAGAGGAGTAGCGGGAATTCACCCCTCCACTTT
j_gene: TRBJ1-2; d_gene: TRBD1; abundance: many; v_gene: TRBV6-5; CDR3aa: CASSYRRGGTVYGYTF; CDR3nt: TGTGCCAGCAGTTACCGAAGGGGCGGGACAGTCTATGGCTACACCTTC
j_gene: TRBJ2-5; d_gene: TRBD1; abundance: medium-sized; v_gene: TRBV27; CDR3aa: CASSPRQGEETQYF; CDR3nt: TGTGCCAGCAGTCCCCGACAGGGCGAAGAGACCCAGTACTTC
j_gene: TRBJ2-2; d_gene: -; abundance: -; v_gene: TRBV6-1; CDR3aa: CASSELRGAGELFF; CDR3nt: TGTGCCAGCAGTGAACTGAGGGGGGCCGGGGAGCTGTTTTTT
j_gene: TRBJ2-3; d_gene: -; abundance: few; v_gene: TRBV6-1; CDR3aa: CASSQRPADTDTQYF; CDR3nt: TGTGCCAGCAGCCAGCGACCCGCTGACACAGATACGCAGTATTTT
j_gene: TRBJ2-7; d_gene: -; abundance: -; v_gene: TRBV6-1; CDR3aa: CASSEANSAYEQYF; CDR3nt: TGTGCCAGCAGTGAAGCTAACAGCGCCTACGAGCAGTACTTC
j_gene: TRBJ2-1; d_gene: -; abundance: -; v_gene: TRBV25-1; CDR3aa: CASSASGDEQFF; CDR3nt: TGTGCCAGCAGTGCCAGTGGCGATGAGCAGTTCTTC
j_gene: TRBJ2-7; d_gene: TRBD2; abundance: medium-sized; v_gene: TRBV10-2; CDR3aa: CASSVAGDGYEQYF; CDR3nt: TGCGCCAGCAGTGTAGCGGGAGACGGCTACGAGCAGTACTTC
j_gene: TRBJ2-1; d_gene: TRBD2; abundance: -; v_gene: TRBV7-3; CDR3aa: CASSWTSGNAQFF; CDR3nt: TGTGCCAGCAGCTGGACTAGCGGCAATGCGCAGTTCTTT
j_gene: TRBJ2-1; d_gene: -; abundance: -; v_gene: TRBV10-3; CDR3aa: CAIRAGDRVGNEQFF; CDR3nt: TGTGCCATCAGGGCTGGGGATAGGGTTGGAAATGAGCAGTTCTTC
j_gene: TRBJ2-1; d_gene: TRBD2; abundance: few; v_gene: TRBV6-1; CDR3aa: CASSLAGGVGYEQFF; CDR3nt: TGTGCCAGCAGCCTAGCGGGAGGGGTTGGGTATGAGCAGTTCTTC
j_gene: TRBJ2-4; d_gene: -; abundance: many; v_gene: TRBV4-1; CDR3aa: CASSQAGAKNIQYF; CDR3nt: TGCGCCAGCAGCCAAGCGGGGGCCAAAAACATTCAGTACTTC
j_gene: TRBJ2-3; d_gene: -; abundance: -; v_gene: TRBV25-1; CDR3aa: CASSELRDDTDTQYF; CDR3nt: TGTGCCAGCAGTGAATTACGGGACGACACAGATACGCAGTATTTT
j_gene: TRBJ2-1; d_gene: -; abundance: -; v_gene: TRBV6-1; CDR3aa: CASNIETVGNDEQFF; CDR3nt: TGTGCCAGCAACATAGAGACTGTGGGGAACGATGAGCAGTTCTTT
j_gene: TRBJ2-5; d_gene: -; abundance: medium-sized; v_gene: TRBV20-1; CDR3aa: CSARDLGVPETQYF; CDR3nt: TGCAGTGCTAGAGATTTGGGGGTACCAGAGACCCAGTACTTC
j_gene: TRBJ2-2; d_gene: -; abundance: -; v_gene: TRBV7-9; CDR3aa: CASSPLGGSGELFF; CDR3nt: TGTGCCAGCAGCCCCTTAGGGGGATCTGGGGAGCTGTTTTTT
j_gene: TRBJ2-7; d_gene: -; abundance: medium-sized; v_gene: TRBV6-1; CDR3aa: CASRGISYEQYF; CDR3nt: TGTGCCAGCAGGGGAATCTCCTACGAGCAGTACTTC
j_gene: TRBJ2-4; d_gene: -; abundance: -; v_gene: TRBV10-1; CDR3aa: CASSGTQSVQYF; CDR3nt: TGCGCCAGCAGTGGGACCCAGTCTGTCCAGTACTTC
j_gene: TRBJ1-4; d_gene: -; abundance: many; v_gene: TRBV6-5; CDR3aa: CASSYEFGSDEKLFF; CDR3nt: TGTGCCAGCAGTTACGAGTTTGGGTCGGATGAAAAACTGTTTTTT
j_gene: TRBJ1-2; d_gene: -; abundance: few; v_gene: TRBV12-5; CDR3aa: CASGLARGYGYTF; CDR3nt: TGTGCTAGTGGTTTGGCGAGAGGCTATGGCTACACCTTC
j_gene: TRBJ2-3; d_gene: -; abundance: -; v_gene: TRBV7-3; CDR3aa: CASSLYTDTQYF; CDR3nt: TGTGCCAGCAGCCTTTACACAGATACGCAGTATTTT
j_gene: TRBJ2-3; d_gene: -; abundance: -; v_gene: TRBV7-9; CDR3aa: CASSYGRDTQYF; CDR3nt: TGTGCCAGCAGCTACGGGCGAGATACCCAGTATTTC
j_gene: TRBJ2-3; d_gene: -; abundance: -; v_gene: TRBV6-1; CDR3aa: CASCGEAGDTQYF; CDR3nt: TGTGCCAGCTGTGGGGAGGCTGGGGATACGCAGTATTTT
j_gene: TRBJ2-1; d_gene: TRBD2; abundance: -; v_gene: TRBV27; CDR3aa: CASSSVAGGEQFF; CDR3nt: TGTGCCAGCAGCTCCGTAGCGGGCGGTGAGCAGTTCTTC
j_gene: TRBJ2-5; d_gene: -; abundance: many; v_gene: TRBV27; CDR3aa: CASSLYTSETQYF; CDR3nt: TGTGCCAGCAGTTTGTACACTAGCGAGACCCAGTACTTC
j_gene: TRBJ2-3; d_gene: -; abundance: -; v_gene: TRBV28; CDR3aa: CASSFLSGTDTQYF; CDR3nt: TGTGCCAGCAGTTTCTTGTCAGGCACAGATACGCAGTATTTT
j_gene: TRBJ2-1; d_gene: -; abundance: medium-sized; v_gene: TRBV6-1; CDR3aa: CASNLGLSYNEQFF; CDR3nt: TGTGCCAGCAACCTGGGACTCTCCTACAATGAGCAGTTCTTC
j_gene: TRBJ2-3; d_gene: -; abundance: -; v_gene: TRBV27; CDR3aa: CASSLTVWVRGTSTDTQYF; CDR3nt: TGTGCCAGCAGTTTAACCGTCTGGGTGCGCGGGACTAGCACAGATACGCAGTATTTT
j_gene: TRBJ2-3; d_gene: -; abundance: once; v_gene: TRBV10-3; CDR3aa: CARDIEAVGKDAQYF; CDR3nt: TGTGCCCGGGACATAGAGGCTGTGGGCAAAGATGCGCAGTATTTT
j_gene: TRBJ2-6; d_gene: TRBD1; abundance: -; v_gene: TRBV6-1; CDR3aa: CASSDRDRVSGANDLNF; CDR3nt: TGTGCCAGCAGTGACCGGGACAGGGTCTCTGGGGCCAACGACCTGAACTTC
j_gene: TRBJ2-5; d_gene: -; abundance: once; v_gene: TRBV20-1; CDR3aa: CSAGVGGRDQETQYF; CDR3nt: TGCAGTGCGGGCGTCGGGGGCCGTGACCAAGAGACCCAGTACTTC
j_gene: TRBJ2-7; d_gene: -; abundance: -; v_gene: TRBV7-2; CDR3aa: CASSVPGLGIYEQYF; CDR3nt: TGTGCCAGCAGCGTTCCGGGACTCGGGATTTACGAGCAGTACTTC